A selection of T cell receptor beta chains follows, all from one sample in a study of blood T cell repertoires in COVID-19. Repertoires were generated with immunoSEQ multiplex PCR, while TCRdb's copy carries only in-frame clones and drops some. The table lists a few hundred thousand clones, around 89% of them singletons. Sequencing input: PBMCs or T cells enriched from blood (not recorded which). These receptors originate from a man younger than 40 who had been exposed to COVID-19. CDR3s include the opening cysteine and the closing phenylalanine or tryptophan. Each record gives: V gene, D gene, clone size, CDR3 length, J gene, CDR3 DNA, CDR3 protein. D genes are given only for firm matches. The listing skips clone size in some rows; elsewhere it reads once, few, many or a size class.

v_gene: TRBV27; d_gene: -; abundance: -; len: 12; j_gene: TRBJ2-7; CDR3nt: TGTGCCAGTAGCACAGGGGGGGACGAGCAGTACTTC; CDR3aa: CASSTGGDEQYF
v_gene: TRBV5-1; d_gene: TRBD1; abundance: -; len: 15; j_gene: TRBJ2-7; CDR3nt: TGCGCCAGCAGCTTGGTCGGGACAGGGGACTACGAGCAGTACTTC; CDR3aa: CASSLVGTGDYEQYF
v_gene: TRBV14; d_gene: TRBD1; abundance: -; len: 15; j_gene: TRBJ2-1; CDR3nt: TGTGCCAGCAGCTTCGGACAGGGATTAAACAATGAGCAGTTCTTC; CDR3aa: CASSFGQGLNNEQFF
v_gene: TRBV5-1; d_gene: TRBD1; abundance: -; len: 14; j_gene: TRBJ2-7; CDR3nt: TGCGCCAGCAGCTTGGACAGGGGATTCGACGAGCAGTACTTC; CDR3aa: CASSLDRGFDEQYF
v_gene: TRBV19; d_gene: TRBD2; abundance: -; len: 15; j_gene: TRBJ2-7; CDR3nt: TGTGCCAGTAGTTCCCAACTAGCGGGGTGGTTCGAGCAGTACTTC; CDR3aa: CASSSQLAGWFEQYF
v_gene: TRBV9; d_gene: -; abundance: -; len: 12; j_gene: TRBJ2-5; CDR3nt: TGTGCCAGCGGGGGGGCCGGAAAGACCCAGTACTTC; CDR3aa: CASGGAGKTQYF
v_gene: TRBV6-4; d_gene: TRBD2; abundance: -; len: 13; j_gene: TRBJ2-3; CDR3nt: TGTGCCAGCAGCGGGGGGATCACAGATACGCAGTATTTT; CDR3aa: CASSGGITDTQYF
v_gene: TRBV9; d_gene: TRBD2; abundance: once; len: 15; j_gene: TRBJ2-1; CDR3nt: TGTGCCAGCAGCGGTAGCGGGGCCCTAAACAATGAGCAGTTCTTC; CDR3aa: CASSGSGALNNEQFF
v_gene: TRBV7-9; d_gene: -; abundance: -; len: 13; j_gene: TRBJ1-4; CDR3nt: TGTGCCAGCAGCCGAAGTAGGGGCGAAAAACTGTTTTTT; CDR3aa: CASSRSRGEKLFF
v_gene: TRBV12-5; d_gene: -; abundance: -; len: 18; j_gene: TRBJ2-2; CDR3nt: TGTGCTAGTGGTTTGGGCGCGATCGGGACACCTGGAGTCCGGGAGCTGTTTTTT; CDR3aa: CASGLGAIGTPGVRELFF
v_gene: TRBV21-1; d_gene: -; abundance: -; len: 11; j_gene: TRBJ2-7; CDR3nt: TGTGCCAGCAGCACTAAAAGGAGACAGTACTTC; CDR3aa: CASSTKRRQYF
v_gene: TRBV9; d_gene: -; abundance: -; len: 14; j_gene: TRBJ2-1; CDR3nt: TGTGCCAGCAGCGCGGGGACTGCCTACAATGAGCAGTTCTTC; CDR3aa: CASSAGTAYNEQFF
v_gene: TRBV7-9; d_gene: -; abundance: -; len: 16; j_gene: TRBJ2-3; CDR3nt: TGTGCCAGCAGCTCAAAGGAGGGACTGTACACAGATACGCAGTATTTT; CDR3aa: CASSSKEGLYTDTQYF
v_gene: TRBV7-8; d_gene: -; abundance: -; len: 13; j_gene: TRBJ2-1; CDR3nt: TGTGCCAGCAGGTATTGGGAGGACAATGAGCAGTTCTTC; CDR3aa: CASRYWEDNEQFF
v_gene: TRBV5-1; d_gene: -; abundance: -; len: 15; j_gene: TRBJ1-3; CDR3nt: TGCGCCAGCAGCGCGGACGCCGACAGCGGAAACACCATATATTTT; CDR3aa: CASSADADSGNTIYF
v_gene: TRBV11-1; d_gene: TRBD1; abundance: -; len: 15; j_gene: TRBJ2-2; CDR3nt: TGTGCCAGCAGCTTCCGGGACAGGGAGGCCGGGGAGCTGTTTTTT; CDR3aa: CASSFRDREAGELFF
v_gene: TRBV2; d_gene: TRBD2; abundance: -; len: 16; j_gene: TRBJ2-5; CDR3nt: TGTGCCAGCGCCTTAAGCGTAGCGGGGGGGTCGGAGACCCAGTACTTC; CDR3aa: CASALSVAGGSETQYF
v_gene: TRBV6-2/TRBV6-3; d_gene: -; abundance: -; len: 19; j_gene: TRBJ2-4; CDR3nt: TGTGCCAGCAGCAAGCTACCCTCCCCGGCGGTGGGAGCCAAAAACATTCAGTACTTC; CDR3aa: CASSKLPSPAVGAKNIQYF
v_gene: TRBV7-9; d_gene: -; abundance: -; len: 13; j_gene: TRBJ2-1; CDR3nt: TGTGCCAGCAGCTTAGCGGAGCAATCGGGGCAGTTCTTC; CDR3aa: CASSLAEQSGQFF
v_gene: TRBV19; d_gene: TRBD1; abundance: -; len: 15; j_gene: TRBJ2-2; CDR3nt: TGTGCCAGTAGTATTTTGGACAGGGTCACCGGGGAGCTGTTTTTT; CDR3aa: CASSILDRVTGELFF
v_gene: TRBV5-1; d_gene: -; abundance: -; len: 15; j_gene: TRBJ1-1; CDR3nt: TGCGCCAGCAGCTTTCGGCTCCGGGGAGTCACTGAAGCTTTCTTT; CDR3aa: CASSFRLRGVTEAFF
v_gene: TRBV20-1; d_gene: TRBD2; abundance: -; len: 13; j_gene: TRBJ2-7; CDR3nt: TGCAGTGCTAGTGACGGGGGGGCGTACGAGCAGTACTTC; CDR3aa: CSASDGGAYEQYF
v_gene: TRBV15; d_gene: TRBD1; abundance: -; len: 16; j_gene: TRBJ1-2; CDR3nt: TGTGCCACCAGCAGAGATCCCTCACAGGGGAACTATGGCTACACCTTC; CDR3aa: CATSRDPSQGNYGYTF
v_gene: TRBV29-1; d_gene: TRBD1; abundance: -; len: 14; j_gene: TRBJ2-5; CDR3nt: TGCAGCGTTGAAGAGGGGGACAGGATCGGGACCCAGTACTTC; CDR3aa: CSVEEGDRIGTQYF
v_gene: TRBV5-4; d_gene: TRBD1; abundance: -; len: 15; j_gene: TRBJ1-2; CDR3nt: TGTGCCAGCAGCTCGTTACAGGGGGCGTTAGTAAGCTACACCTTC; CDR3aa: CASSSLQGALVSYTF
v_gene: TRBV9; d_gene: TRBD1; abundance: -; len: 14; j_gene: TRBJ1-5; CDR3nt: TGTGCCCGGCAGGGACAGCAGGGCAATCAGCCCCAGCATTTT; CDR3aa: CARQGQQGNQPQHF
v_gene: TRBV7-3; d_gene: -; abundance: -; len: 14; j_gene: TRBJ2-3; CDR3nt: TGTGCCAGCAGCCCCGGACTGCACACAGATACGCAGTATTTT; CDR3aa: CASSPGLHTDTQYF
v_gene: TRBV5-1; d_gene: TRBD1; abundance: -; len: 16; j_gene: TRBJ2-3; CDR3nt: TGCGCCAGCAGCACTCCCGGGACAGGGATCACAGATACGCAGTATTTT; CDR3aa: CASSTPGTGITDTQYF
v_gene: TRBV5-1; d_gene: -; abundance: -; len: 15; j_gene: TRBJ2-4; CDR3nt: TGCGCCAGCAGCTCAGGGGATGGAGGCAAAAACATTCAGTACTTC; CDR3aa: CASSSGDGGKNIQYF
v_gene: TRBV5-1; d_gene: -; abundance: many; len: 14; j_gene: TRBJ2-7; CDR3nt: TGCGCCAGCAAAGACGGAGGGGACGTCTCCGAGCAGTACTTC; CDR3aa: CASKDGGDVSEQYF
v_gene: TRBV9; d_gene: -; abundance: once; len: 15; j_gene: TRBJ1-5; CDR3nt: TGTGCCAGCAGCGTCACCTGGGAGGTGGGTCAGCCCCAGCATTTT; CDR3aa: CASSVTWEVGQPQHF
v_gene: TRBV18; d_gene: -; abundance: -; len: 14; j_gene: TRBJ2-5; CDR3nt: TGTGCCAGCTCACCGAGCCAGGCTGAGGAGACCCAGTACTTC; CDR3aa: CASSPSQAEETQYF
v_gene: TRBV9; d_gene: -; abundance: -; len: 15; j_gene: TRBJ2-3; CDR3nt: TGTGCCAGCAGCTCAAATATTGACCACACTAATACGCAGTATTTT; CDR3aa: CASSSNIDHTNTQYF